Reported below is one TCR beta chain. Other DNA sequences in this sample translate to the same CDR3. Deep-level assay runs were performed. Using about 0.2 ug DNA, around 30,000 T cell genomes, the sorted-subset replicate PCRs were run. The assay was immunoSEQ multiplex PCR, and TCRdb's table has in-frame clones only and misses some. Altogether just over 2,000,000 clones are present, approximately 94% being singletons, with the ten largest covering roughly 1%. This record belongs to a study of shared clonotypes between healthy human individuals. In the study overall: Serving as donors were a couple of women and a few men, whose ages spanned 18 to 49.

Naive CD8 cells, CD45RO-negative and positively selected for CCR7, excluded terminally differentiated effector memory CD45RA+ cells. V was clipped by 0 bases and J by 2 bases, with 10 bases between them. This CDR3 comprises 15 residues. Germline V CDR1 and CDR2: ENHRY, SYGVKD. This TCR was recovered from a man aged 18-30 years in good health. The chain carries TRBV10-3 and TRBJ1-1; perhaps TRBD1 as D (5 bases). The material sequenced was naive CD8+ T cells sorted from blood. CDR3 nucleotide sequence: TGTGCCATCAGTGAGTCACGCCAGGGTAACACTGAAGCTTTCTTT. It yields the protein CAISESRQGNTEAFF.